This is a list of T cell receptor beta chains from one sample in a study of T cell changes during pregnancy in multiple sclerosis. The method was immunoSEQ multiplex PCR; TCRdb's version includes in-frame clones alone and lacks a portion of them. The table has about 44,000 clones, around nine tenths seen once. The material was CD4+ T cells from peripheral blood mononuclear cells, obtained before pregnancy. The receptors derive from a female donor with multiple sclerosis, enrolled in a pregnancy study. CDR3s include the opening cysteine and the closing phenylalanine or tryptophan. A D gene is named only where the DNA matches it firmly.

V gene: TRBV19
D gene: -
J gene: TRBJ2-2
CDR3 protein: CASSMSGYTGELFF

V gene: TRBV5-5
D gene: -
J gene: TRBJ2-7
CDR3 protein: CASSLEHLAWAEQYF

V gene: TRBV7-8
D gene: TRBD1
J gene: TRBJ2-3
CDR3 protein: CASSPDRGSADTQYF

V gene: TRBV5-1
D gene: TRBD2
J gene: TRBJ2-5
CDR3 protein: CASRLGGGAHETQYF

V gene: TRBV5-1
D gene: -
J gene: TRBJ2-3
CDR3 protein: CASSGGSKYTDTQYF

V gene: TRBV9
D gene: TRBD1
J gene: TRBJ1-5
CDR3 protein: CASSAPGQDIRDQPQHF

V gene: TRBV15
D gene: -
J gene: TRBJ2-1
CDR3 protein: CATSRELLRLSGQEQFF

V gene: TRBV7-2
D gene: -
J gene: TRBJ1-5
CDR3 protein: CASSLVSVIRQPQHF

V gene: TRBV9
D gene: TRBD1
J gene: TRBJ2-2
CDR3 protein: CASRDRESGELFF

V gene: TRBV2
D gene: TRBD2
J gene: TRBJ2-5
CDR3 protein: CASSPSGGAWKTQYF

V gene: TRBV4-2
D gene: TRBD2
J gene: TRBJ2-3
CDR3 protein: CASSQEILLGVAGMQDTQYF

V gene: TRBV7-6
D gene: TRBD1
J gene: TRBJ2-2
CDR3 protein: CASSPLQGPTGELFF

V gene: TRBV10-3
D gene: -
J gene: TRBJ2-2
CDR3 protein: CAISESGRSTGELFF

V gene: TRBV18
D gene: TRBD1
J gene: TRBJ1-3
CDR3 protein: CASSPGTAGNTIYF

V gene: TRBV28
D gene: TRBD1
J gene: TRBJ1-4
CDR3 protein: CASSGRTGYNEKLFF

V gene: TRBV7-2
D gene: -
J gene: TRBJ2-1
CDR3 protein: CASSLIPSSVGKEQFF

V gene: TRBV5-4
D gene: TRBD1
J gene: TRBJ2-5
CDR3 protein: CASSPGTGQETQYF

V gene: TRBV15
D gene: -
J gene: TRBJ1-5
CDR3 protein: CATSLEKGENQPQHF

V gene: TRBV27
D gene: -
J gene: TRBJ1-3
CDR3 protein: CASSLGAPRRGNTIYF

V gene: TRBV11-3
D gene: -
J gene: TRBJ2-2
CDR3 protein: CASSPTGTLSTGELFF

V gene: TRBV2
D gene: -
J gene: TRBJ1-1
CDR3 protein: CASSIGQTTEAFF

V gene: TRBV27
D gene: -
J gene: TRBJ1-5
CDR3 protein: CASSLADNQPQHF

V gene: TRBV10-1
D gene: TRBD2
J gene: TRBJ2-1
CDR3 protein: CASQASTSRNEQFF

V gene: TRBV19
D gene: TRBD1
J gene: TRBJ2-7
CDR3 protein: CASSRQGAYEQYF

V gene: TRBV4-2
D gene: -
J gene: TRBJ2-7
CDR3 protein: CASSQPGDAYEQYF

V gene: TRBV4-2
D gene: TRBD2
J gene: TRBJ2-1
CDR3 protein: CASSHGGGGGAGNEQFF

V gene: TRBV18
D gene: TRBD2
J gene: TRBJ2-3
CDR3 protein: CASSPLGTSGGTDTQYF

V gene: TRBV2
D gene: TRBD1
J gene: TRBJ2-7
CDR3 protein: CASSKSSDRASYEQYF

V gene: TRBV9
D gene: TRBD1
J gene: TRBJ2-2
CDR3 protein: CASSPRTGQGPGELFF

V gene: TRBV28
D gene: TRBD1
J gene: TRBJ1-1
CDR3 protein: CASSFPRHRGLDTEAFF

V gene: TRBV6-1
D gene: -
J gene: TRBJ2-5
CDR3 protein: CASSQARGAYQETQYF

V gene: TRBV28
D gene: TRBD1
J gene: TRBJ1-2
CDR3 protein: CASIQGGQGAVGYTF

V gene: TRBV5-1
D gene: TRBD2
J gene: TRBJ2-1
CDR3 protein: CASSLGGRGFYNEQFF

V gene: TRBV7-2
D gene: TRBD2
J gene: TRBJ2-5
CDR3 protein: CASSGRGGSQYF

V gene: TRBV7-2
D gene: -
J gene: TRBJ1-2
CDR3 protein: CASSSHAGDGANYGYTF

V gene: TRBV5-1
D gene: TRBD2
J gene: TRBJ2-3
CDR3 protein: CASSLQRGGRTDTQYF

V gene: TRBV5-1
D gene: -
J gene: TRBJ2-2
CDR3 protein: CASSLLTGNTGELFF

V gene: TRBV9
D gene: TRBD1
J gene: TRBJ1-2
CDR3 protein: CASSPGGQIYGYTF

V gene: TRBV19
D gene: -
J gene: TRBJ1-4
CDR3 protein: CASSISGGTNEKLFF

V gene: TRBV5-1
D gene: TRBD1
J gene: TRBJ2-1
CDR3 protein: CASSSGQGAAKEHEQFF

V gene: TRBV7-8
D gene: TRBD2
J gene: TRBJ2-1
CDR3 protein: CASSLGLAGAGEQFF

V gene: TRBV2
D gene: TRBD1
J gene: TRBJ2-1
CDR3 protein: CASRAGTGGSYNEQFF

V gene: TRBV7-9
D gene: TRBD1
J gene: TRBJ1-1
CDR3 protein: CASSGQREGAMNTEAFF

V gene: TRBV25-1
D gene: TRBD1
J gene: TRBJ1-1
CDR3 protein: CASATGVLNEAFF

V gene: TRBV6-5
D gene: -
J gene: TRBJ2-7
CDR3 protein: CASSYGRYPYEQYF

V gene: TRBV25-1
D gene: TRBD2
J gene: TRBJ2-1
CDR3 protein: CASSESGGLAGLKQFF

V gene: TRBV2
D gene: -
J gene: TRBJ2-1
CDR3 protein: CASSEDRISYNEQFF

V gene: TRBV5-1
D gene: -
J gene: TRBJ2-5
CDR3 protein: CASSSAIKGLAYQETQYF

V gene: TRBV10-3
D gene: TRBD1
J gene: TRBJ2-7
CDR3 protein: CAITSLHPGTGAPYEQYF

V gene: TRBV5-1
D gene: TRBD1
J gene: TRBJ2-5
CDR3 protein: CASSPKGQGQETQYF

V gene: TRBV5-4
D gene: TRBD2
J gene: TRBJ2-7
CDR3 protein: CASSTGLVAYEQYF

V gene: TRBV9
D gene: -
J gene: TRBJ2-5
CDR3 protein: CASSIQQGQETQYF

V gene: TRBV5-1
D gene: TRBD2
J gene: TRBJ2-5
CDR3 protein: CASSLEVAGGWETQYF

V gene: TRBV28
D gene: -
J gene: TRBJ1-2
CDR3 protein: CASSLYYYYGYTF

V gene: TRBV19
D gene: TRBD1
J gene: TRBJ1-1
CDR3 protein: CASTGLGQGGRRSTEAFF

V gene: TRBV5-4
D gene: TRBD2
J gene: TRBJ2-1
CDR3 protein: CAGRTSGNNEQFF

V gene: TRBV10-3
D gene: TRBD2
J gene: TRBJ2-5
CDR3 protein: CAISAGLAGGPGQETQYF

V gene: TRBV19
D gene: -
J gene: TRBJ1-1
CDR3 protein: CASSNIQGTGRMRKAFF

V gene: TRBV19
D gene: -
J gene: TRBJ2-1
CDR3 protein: CASSLSRVLEMQFF

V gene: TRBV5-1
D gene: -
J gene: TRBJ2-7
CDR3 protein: CASSLATQVIYEQYF